This passage covers 3 T cell receptor beta chains from one sample sequenced in a study of CD8 T cells in ankylosing spondylitis. Study-level points and caveats: A TCR beta motif of roughly 8 highly homologous variants seemed to mark ankylosing spondylitis blood.

TCRdb re-called the 5' RACE reads through MiXCR, storing one row per CDR3 protein. The top ten clones hold about 0.94% of a sample with around 430,000 distinct CDR3 sequences, over 15% of them seen once. These receptors' targets are unknown. Sequencing used blood, either unsorted or a sorted T cell fraction (not recorded which). The receptors were sampled from a male donor with ankylosing spondylitis.

The chain couples TRBV7-2 to TRBJ1-2; 11 nucleotides align to TRBD1. There are 15 residues in the CDR3. From germline, CDR1 is SGHTA and CDR2 FQGNSA. Trimming took 5 bases from V and 4 from J; bases not matched to a gene: 6. The CDR3: CASSLRDRGTYGYTF. CDR3 nucleotides: TGTGCCAGCAGCCTAAGGGACAGGGGGACCTATGGCTACACCTTC.

The chain recombines TRBV10-3 with TRBJ2-1; tentative D call: TRBD2 (6 bases). Trimming took 0 bases from V and 7 from J, leaving 10 bases between them. Looked up from germline, CDR1 is ENHRY and CDR2 is SYGVKD. The CDR3 runs to 14 residues. The CDR3 sequence is CAISESTSMNEQFF. Written as DNA, the CDR3 is TGTGCCATCAGTGAGTCGACTAGTATGAATGAGCAGTTCTTC.

This rearrangement joins TRBV6-5 to TRBJ1-6; maybe TRBD1 (6 bases). This CDR3 spans 14 amino acids. With 4 bases removed from V and 7 bases from J, the gap between germline ends came to 11 bases. CDR1 MNHEY and CDR2 SVGAGI come from the germline V gene. The CDR3 DNA is TGTGCCAGCAGTTGGGGGCCTCGAAATTCACCCCTCCACTTT. This translates into CASSWGPRNSPLHF.